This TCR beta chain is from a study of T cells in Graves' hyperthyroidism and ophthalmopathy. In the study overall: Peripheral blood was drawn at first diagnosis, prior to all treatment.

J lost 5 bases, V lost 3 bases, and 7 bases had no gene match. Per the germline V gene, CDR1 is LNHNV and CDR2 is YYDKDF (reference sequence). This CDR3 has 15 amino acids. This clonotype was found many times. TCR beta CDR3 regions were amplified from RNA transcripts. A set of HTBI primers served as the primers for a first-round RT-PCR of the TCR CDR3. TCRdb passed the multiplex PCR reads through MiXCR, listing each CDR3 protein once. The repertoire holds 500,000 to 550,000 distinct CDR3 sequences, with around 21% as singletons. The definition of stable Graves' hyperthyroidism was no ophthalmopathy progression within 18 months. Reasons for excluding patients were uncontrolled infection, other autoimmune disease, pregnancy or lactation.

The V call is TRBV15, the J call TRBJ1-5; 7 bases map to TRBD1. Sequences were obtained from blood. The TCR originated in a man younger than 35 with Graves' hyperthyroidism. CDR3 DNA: TGTGCCACCAGCAGGGTAAGGGACAGTCATCAGCCCCAGCATTTT. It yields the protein CATSRVRDSHQPQHF. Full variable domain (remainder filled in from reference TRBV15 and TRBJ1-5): DAMVIQNPRYQVTQFGKPVTLSCSQTLNHNVMYWYQQKSSQAPKLLFHYYDKDFNNEADTPDNFQSRRPNTSFCFLDIRSPGLGDTAMYLCATSRVRDSHQPQHFGDGTRLSIL.